This TCR beta chain emerged from a study of T cells in Graves' hyperthyroidism and ophthalmopathy. This clonotype was seen at least ten times. Patients were excluded because of uncontrolled infection, other autoimmune disease, pregnancy or lactation. TCR beta CDR3 sequences were amplified from RNA transcripts. HTBI primers were the set used in a first-round RT-PCR of the TCR CDR3. TCRdb used MiXCR to reprocess the multiplex PCR reads, holding one entry per CDR3 protein. In the table there are 250,000 to 300,000 distinct CDR3 sequences, roughly 15% of which are singletons. The V gene's germline CDR1 is SGHAT and CDR2 FQDESV (reference sequence). The CDR3 has 15 residues. V lost 1 base, J lost 1 base, and 1 base stayed unmatched.

This clonotype originated in a woman aged 40 to 55 with Graves' hyperthyroidism that later progressed to Graves' ophthalmopathy. The material sequenced was blood. V is TRBV11-1 and J is TRBJ2-1; 7 bases match TRBD1. CDR3 residues: CASSLGTGSYNEQFF. Written as DNA, the CDR3 is TGTGCCAGCAGCTTAGGGACAGGTTCCTACAATGAGCAGTTCTTC.